The source of this T cell receptor beta chain is a study of neurological immune-mediated disorders. The cDNA came from 5'RACE, which used 10-nucleotide random UMIs. TCRdb independently ran MiXCR on the 5' RACE reads; one entry per CDR3 protein. There are approximately 19,000 distinct CDR3 sequences in the sample; 7.5% occur only once, and about a sixth lies in the top ten. General observations from the study: HTLV-1-associated myelopathy ranked highest for TCR clonal expansion and multiple sclerosis lowest, beneath healthy controls.

In this sample, this clonotype turned up many times. Antigen: not known. This clonotype originated in a woman between 25 and 40 years old with HTLV-1-associated myelopathy (HAM/TSP). Material: CD8+ T cells from blood.

The CDR3 sequence: CATGQTRADTQYF. As DNA, the CDR3 is TGTGCCACCGGACAGACGCGTGCGGATACGCAGTATTTT. The chain uses TRBV15 and TRBJ2-3, with D possibly TRBD1 on 6 matching bases. Per the germline V gene, CDR1 is LNHNV and CDR2 is YYDKDF (reference sequence). The CDR3 loop spans 13 amino acids. The V and J ends lost 8 bases and 6 bases respectively, with 15 bases between them.